The clone carrying this T cell receptor (beta chain) occurred many times. Its specificity is not known. Patients included in sequencing had previously demonstrated CD8+CD57+ cell expansion by flow cytometry. Each patient had severe acquired aplastic anemia. The blood sampling took place in patients who had so far received no therapy. The data were taken from a study of CD8+CD57+ T cells in acquired aplastic anemia. Study-level background: Sorted cells (CD4+ and CD8+) yielded DNA amounts that averaged about 3.1 ug. Broader study findings: There were roughly 30 CD8+ CDR3 sequences that occurred in both patients and controls.

The study profiled TCR beta VDJ and CDR3 using genomic DNA as template. One entry per CDR3 protein, called by TCRdb with MiXCR from the reads. Of just over 150,000 distinct CDR3 sequences listed, about 50% are singletons. Trimming left V 6 bases short and J 3 bases short, with 12 bases between. This CDR3 spans 13 amino acids. Germline CDR1 and CDR2: SEHNR and FQNEAQ (reference sequence). Sequenced material: sorted CD4+, CD8+, or CD8+CD57+ T cells (not recorded which) from PBMCs. This chain links TRBV7-9 with TRBJ2-7, with a tentative D call TRBD2 (6 bases). This sequence originates from a human donor with aplastic anemia. The CDR3 is CASSPGLFYEQYF. CDR3 coding DNA: TGTGCCAGCAGTCCGGGACTGTTCTACGAGCAGTACTTC.